The rows below give T cell receptor beta chains drawn from one sample of a study of T-cell memory formation after mild COVID-19. TCRdb called the 5' RACE reads again in MiXCR, with one record for every CDR3 protein. The sample lists about 450,000 distinct CDR3 sequences, 20% to 30% occurring once. Sequencing was carried out using PBMCs or a T cell subset sorted from them (not recorded which). The receptors here all came from an adult woman who had mild COVID-19 (a few samples of this study predate the infection). Cell type and time point are not known. Each CDR3 is given without its conserved first and last residue. D genes are given only for firm matches.

D gene	V gene	J gene	CDR3 protein
-	TRBV27	TRBJ1-1	ASSLKGYVVGHTEAF
-	TRBV7-9	TRBJ1-4	ASSPGQGKLF
-	TRBV28	TRBJ2-2	ASSFQVGAGELF
TRBD2	TRBV7-2	TRBJ2-1	ASSSGLGRNEQF
-	TRBV3-1	TRBJ2-5	ASSQDPRVREETQY
-	TRBV29-1	TRBJ2-7	SVEERGRIYEQY
-	TRBV27	TRBJ1-6	ASKPRGEVWNSPLH
-	TRBV24-1	TRBJ1-1	ATSDPGKNTEAF
-	TRBV4-3	TRBJ2-1	ASSQLLGYEQF
TRBD1	TRBV20-1	TRBJ2-2	SARDPRQGAETGELF
TRBD2	TRBV4-1	TRBJ2-2	ASSQVAGGPTGELF
-	TRBV20-1	TRBJ1-5	SARDPLGNQPQH
-	TRBV7-8	TRBJ2-1	ASSLTTPTPYNEQF
TRBD2	TRBV6-5	TRBJ2-1	ASIQHSGSSYNEQF
-	TRBV6-4	TRBJ2-1	ASSDQGGTAYNEQF
TRBD2	TRBV5-1	TRBJ2-1	ASSLGDSGRQF
TRBD2	TRBV6-2/TRBV6-3	TRBJ2-1	ASTLGLAENEQF
TRBD1	TRBV7-9	TRBJ2-4	ASSALQGAPNIQY
-	TRBV15	TRBJ2-7	ATSREFEGIEQY
TRBD2	TRBV5-1	TRBJ2-7	ASSPIAGGPYEQY
TRBD1	TRBV12-3/TRBV12-4	TRBJ2-5	ASSPLGTEEETQY
TRBD2	TRBV30	TRBJ2-1	AWSKGLASYNEQF
-	TRBV6-5	TRBJ1-5	ASSYTASNQPQH
-	TRBV20-1	TRBJ2-2	SASKVGQGYTGELF
-	TRBV29-1	TRBJ2-3	SVEPLRDTQY
TRBD2	TRBV11-1	TRBJ2-3	ASSPGDLAGLIADTQY
-	TRBV24-1	TRBJ2-1	ATASTGAVSYNEQF